The clone carrying this TCR beta chain was observed many times. Noted time point: newly diagnosed GD, antithyroid drugs for less than 3 months. Following extraction of RNA from PBMCs, that RNA was used to make the TCR library. Blood from the periphery, about 9.7 milliliters in all, was drawn into EDTA tubes. Libraries of TCR beta came from iRepertoire HTBI primers plus Arm-PCR of CDR3 regions. In the source study's methods: The study identified 60 to 65 TRBV and 13 to 15 TRBJ segments across samples. MiXCR was run by TCRdb on the multiplex PCR reads, yielding one entry per CDR3 protein. The V and J calls here are based on TCRdb, not the publication. The table records 620,000 or so distinct CDR3 sequences, about 15% of them present only once. This record comes from a study of regulatory T cells in long-lasting Graves disease. These data also featured in a second study, about T cells in Graves' hyperthyroidism and ophthalmopathy.

The TCR originated in a woman aged 30 to 39 with Graves disease. The sample consisted of peripheral blood mononuclear cells (PBMCs), taken at new diagnosis, from a patient treated with antithyroid drugs.

This chain's CDR3 is CAVRGQGTEAFF. The CDR3, as DNA: TGTGCCGTCAGGGGACAGGGCACTGAAGCTTTCTTT. V gene TRBV3-1 combines with J gene TRBJ1-1, with 9 bases that match TRBD1. V shed 11 bases and J 4 bases; nucleotides not matched to a gene: 5. This CDR3 is 12 amino acids long. From germline, CDR1 is LGHDT and CDR2 YNNKEL (reference sequence).